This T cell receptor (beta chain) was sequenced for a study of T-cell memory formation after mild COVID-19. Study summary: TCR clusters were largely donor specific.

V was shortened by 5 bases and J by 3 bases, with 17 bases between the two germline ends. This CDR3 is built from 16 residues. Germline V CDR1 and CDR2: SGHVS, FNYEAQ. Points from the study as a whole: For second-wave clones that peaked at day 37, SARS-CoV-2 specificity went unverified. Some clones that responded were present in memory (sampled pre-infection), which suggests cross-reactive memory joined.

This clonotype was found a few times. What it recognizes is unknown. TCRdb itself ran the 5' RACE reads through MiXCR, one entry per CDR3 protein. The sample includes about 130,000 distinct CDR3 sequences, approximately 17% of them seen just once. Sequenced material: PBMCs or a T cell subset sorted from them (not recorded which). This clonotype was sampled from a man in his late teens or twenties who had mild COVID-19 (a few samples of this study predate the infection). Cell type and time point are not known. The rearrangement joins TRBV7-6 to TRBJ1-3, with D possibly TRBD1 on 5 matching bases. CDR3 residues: CASSPSGGLGGNTIYF. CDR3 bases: TGTGCCAGCAGCCCTAGTGGGGGTTTAGGTGGAAACACCATATATTTT. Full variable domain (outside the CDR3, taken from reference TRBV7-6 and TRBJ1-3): GAGVSQSPRYKVTKRGQDVALRCDPISGHVSLYWYRQALGQGPEFLTYFNYEAQQDKSGLPNDRFSAERPEGSISTLTIQRTEQRDSAMYRCASSPSGGLGGNTIYFGEGSWLTVV.